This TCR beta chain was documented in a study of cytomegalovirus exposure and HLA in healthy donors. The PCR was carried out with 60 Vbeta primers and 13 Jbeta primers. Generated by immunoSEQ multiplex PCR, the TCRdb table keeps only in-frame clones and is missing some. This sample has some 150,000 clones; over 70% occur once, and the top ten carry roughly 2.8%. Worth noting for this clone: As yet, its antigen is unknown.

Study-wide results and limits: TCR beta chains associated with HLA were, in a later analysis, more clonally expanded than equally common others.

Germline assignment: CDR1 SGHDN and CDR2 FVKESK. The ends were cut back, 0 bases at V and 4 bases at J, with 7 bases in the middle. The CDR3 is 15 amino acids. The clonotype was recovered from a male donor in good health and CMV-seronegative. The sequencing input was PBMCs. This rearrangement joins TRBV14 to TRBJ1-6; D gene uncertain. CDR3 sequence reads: CASSQEGSYNSPLHF. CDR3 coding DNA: TGTGCCAGCAGCCAAGAGGGCAGTTATAATTCACCCCTCCACTTT.